Each of the 8 T cell receptor beta chains below was sequenced from the same sample in a study of CD8+CD57+ T cells in acquired aplastic anemia. Genomic DNA acted as the template from which TCR beta VDJ combination and CDR3 sequence profiling were carried out. TCRdb redid the calling of the reads with MiXCR, one entry per CDR3 protein. The table lists 180,000 or so distinct CDR3 sequences, 35% to 50% of them singletons, with around 2.9% in the top ten. What was sequenced was sorted CD4+, CD8+, or CD8+CD57+ T cells (not recorded which) from PBMCs. The origin of the receptors is a human donor in good health.

There are a few counts of this clonotype. A read error may account for a junction end that differs from germline. The genes are TRBV19 and TRBJ1-2; tentative D call: TRBD1 (5 bases). The germline V gene encodes CDR1 LNHDA and CDR2 SQIVND (reference sequence). There are 13 residues in the CDR3. CDR3 loop: CASSMLAQEIPYF. The CDR3 bases are TGTGCCAGTAGTATGCTGGCACAGGAGATCCCGTACTTC.

Note on this clonotype: One end of the junction fails to match germline, which may point to a read error. V is TRBV7-7 and J is TRBJ2-2; D ambiguous. The germline V gene encodes CDR1 SSHAT and CDR2 FNYEAQ (reference sequence). The CDR3 totals 12 residues. The CDR3 is CASSTNTGELFF. The CDR3 DNA reads as TGTGCTAGCAGCACCAACACCGGGGAGCTGTTTTTT.

Details on this clonotype: A junction end diverges from the germline sequence, so it may reflect a read error. The J gene is TRBJ2-1, the V gene TRBV5-4; 10 bases map to TRBD1. CDR1 and CDR2 from the germline V gene are SGHNT and YYREEE (reference sequence). CDR3 length: 15 amino acids. CDR3 DNA: TGCGCCAGCAGCTTGGTGGGACAGGGGTACAATGAGCAGTTCTTC. Protein: CASSLVGQGYNEQFF. The full variable domain, with the rest looked up from reference TRBV5-4 and TRBJ2-1, is ETGVTQSPTHLIKTRGQQVTLRCSSQSGHNTVSWYQQALGQGPQFIFQYYREEENGRGNFPPRFSGLQFPNYSSELNVNALELDDSALYLCASSLVGQGYNEQFFGPGTRLTVL.

This rearrangement joins TRBV29-1 to TRBJ2-1; D perhaps matches TRBD1 (6 bases). Trimming cost V 0 bases and J 5 bases, with 14 bases left between them. Looked up from germline, CDR1 is SQVTM and CDR2 is ANQGSEA. The CDR3 extends over 15 amino acids. The DNA for the CDR3 is TGCAGCGTTGAAGAAATTGGGGGCATGGACAATGAGCAGTTCTTC. It specifies CSVEEIGGMDNEQFF.

CDR3 sequence: CSAEDRANYGYTF. In DNA form, the CDR3 reads TGCAGCGCCGAGGACAGGGCTAACTATGGCTACACCTTC. The chain combines TRBV20-1 with TRBJ1-2; 8 bases agree with TRBD1. This CDR3 has 13 residues. CDR1 is DFQATT, CDR2 SNEGSKA, per germline (reference sequence).

This clonotype was seen more than once but under ten times. A much more abundant neighbour one base away suggests this may be a read error. The chain is built from TRBV12-3 or TRBV12-4 and TRBJ2-7; 7 positions match TRBD1. The CDR3 consists of 15 residues. J gave up 4 bases and V 8 bases, and 14 bases lay outside the gene matches. CDR3 protein: CASGRSGQSNYEQYF. The CDR3 DNA is TGTGCCAGCGGCCGATCGGGACAGTCTAATTACGAGCAGTACTTC.

This clonotype was recorded a few times. V and J are TRBV10-3 and TRBJ1-2, with D hard to call. The CDR3 loop spans 12 amino acids. Germline V gene lookup returns CDR1 ENHRY and CDR2 SYGVKD. Trimming cost V 2 bases and J 3 bases, with 4 bases left between them. In DNA form, the CDR3 reads TGTGCCATCAGTGAGGCGGACTATGGCTACACCTTC. It encodes CAISEADYGYTF.

The chain recombines TRBV11-2 with TRBJ1-1; 7 nucleotides match TRBD1. In germline, CDR1 is SGHAT, CDR2 FQNNGV. The CDR3 has 16 residues. V dropped 2 bases and J dropped 6; count of bases not matched to a gene: 12. The CDR3 DNA is TGTGCCAGCAGCTTACCACGACAGGGCAAAAGAGCTGAAGCTTTCTTT. Its protein is CASSLPRQGKRAEAFF.